This T cell receptor (beta chain) was identified in a study of response to subunit inactivated influenza vaccine. V was shortened by 0 bases and J by 3 bases, with 9 bases between the two germline ends. The CDR3 consists of 15 residues. This clonotype was observed a handful of times. TCRdb passed the RT-PCR reads through MiXCR, listing each CDR3 protein once. The sample consists of around 600,000 distinct CDR3 sequences, approximately 11% of them appearing once. The same data also contributed to another study, on T cells expressing NK-cell markers. That paper notes: Template switching by 5'RACE with UMIs generated the TCR beta cDNA. Of eight sequenced donors, seven were HCMV-seropositive and one HCMV-seronegative. The contribution of dominant NKG2C+ clonotypes to CD8+ T cells in more than five donors was roughly 1.0-7.5%. In a few donors, dominant clonotypes made up about 28.3-65% of CD3+CD56-NKG2C+ cells.

The sequences come from PBMCs from blood, collected on the day of vaccination. The gene calls are TRBV12-3 or TRBV12-4 and TRBJ1-5; D gene ambiguous. This sequence was found in a man aged 50 to 59 who received an inactivated influenza vaccine. CDR3 residues: CASSLAAGNNQPQHF. The CDR3 DNA reads as TGTGCCAGCAGTTTAGCGGCAGGCAACAATCAGCCCCAGCATTTT.